The source of this T cell receptor beta chain is a study of blood T cell repertoires in COVID-19. As handled by the study authors: Scientists estimated how many nucleated cells there were by amplifying reference gene primers. Some clones are missing from TCRdb's copy, which holds only in-frame ones; the method was immunoSEQ multiplex PCR. For V, J and clone size, that table is used; D and trimming come from the DNA. This sample has about 260,000 clones; less than 85% occur once, and the top ten carry about 4.5%. Between the trimmed V and J ends, which lost 3 bases and 5 bases, there was a span of 9 bases. The CDR3 is made up of 14 amino acids. Germline loops: CDR1 SGDLS, CDR2 YYNGEE.

The chain employs TRBV9 and TRBJ1-6, with unresolved D. Material for sequencing was peripheral blood. This TCR derives from a man aged 55 to 70 who had recovered from COVID-19. In DNA form, the CDR3 reads TGTGCCAGCAGCGGGGTGAGGGATAATTCACCCCTCCACTTT. This encodes CASSGVRDNSPLHF.